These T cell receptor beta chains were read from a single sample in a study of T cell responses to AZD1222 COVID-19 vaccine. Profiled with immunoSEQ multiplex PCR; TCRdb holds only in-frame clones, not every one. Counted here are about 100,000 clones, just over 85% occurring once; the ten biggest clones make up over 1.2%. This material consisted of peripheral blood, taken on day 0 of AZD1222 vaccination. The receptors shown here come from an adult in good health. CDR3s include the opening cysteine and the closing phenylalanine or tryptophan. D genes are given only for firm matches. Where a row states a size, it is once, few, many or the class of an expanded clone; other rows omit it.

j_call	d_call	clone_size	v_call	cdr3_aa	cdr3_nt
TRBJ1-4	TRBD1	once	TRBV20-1	CSARGGQGNEKLFF	TGCAGTGCTCGTGGGGGACAGGGGAATGAAAAACTGTTTTTT
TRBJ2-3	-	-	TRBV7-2	CASGKGRMITDTQYF	TGTGCCAGCGGAAAGGGACGGATGATCACAGATACGCAGTATTTT
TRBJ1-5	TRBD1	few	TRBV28	CASSLSGTGYQPQHF	TGTGCCAGCAGTTTATCTGGGACAGGGTACCAGCCCCAGCATTTT
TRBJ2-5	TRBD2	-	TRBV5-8	CASSLSRLAAYQETQYF	TGTGCCAGCAGCTTAAGTCGCCTAGCGGCCTACCAAGAGACCCAGTACTTC
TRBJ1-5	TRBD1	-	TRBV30	CAWSGTGDQPQHF	TGTGCCTGGAGTGGGACAGGGGATCAGCCCCAGCATTTT
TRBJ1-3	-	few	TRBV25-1	CASRPVSGNTIYF	TGTGCCAGCCGTCCGGTCTCTGGAAACACCATATATTTT
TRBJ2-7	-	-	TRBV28	CASSSPATASYEQYF	TGTGCCAGCAGTTCCCCAGCGACAGCCTCCTACGAGCAGTACTTC
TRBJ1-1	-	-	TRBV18	CASSPLNGNTEAFF	TGTGCCAGCTCACCACTCAACGGGAACACTGAAGCTTTCTTT
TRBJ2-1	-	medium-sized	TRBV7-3	CASSLTGQRGIAFNEQFF	TGTGCCAGCAGCTTAACGGGACAGCGGGGAATTGCCTTCAATGAGCAGTTCTTC
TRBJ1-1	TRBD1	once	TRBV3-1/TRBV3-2	CASSQVTQGGAFF	TGTGCCAGCAGCCAAGTGACACAGGGGGGGGCTTTCTTT
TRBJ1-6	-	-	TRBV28	CASRIRAGVGLGSPLHF	TGTGCCAGCAGGATTCGGGCAGGGGTGGGGTTAGGGTCGCCCCTCCACTTT
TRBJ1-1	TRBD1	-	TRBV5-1	CASSRGWDSGNTEAFF	TGCGCCAGCAGCCGAGGTTGGGACAGTGGTAACACTGAAGCTTTCTTT
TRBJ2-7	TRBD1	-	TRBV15	CATSSETQGPYEQYF	TGTGCCACCAGCAGTGAAACACAGGGGCCCTACGAGCAGTACTTC
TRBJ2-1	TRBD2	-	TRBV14	CASSPRLAGAGNEQFF	TGTGCCAGCAGCCCCCGACTAGCGGGAGCTGGGAATGAGCAGTTCTTC
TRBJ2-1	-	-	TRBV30	CAWSELNEQFF	TGTGCCTGGAGTGAGTTAAATGAGCAGTTCTTC
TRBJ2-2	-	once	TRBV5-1	CASSSDPGETGELFF	TGCGCCAGCAGCTCCGACCCAGGGGAAACCGGGGAGCTGTTTTTT
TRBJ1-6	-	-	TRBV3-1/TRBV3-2	CASSQGGRNSPLHF	TGTGCCAGCAGCCAAGGCGGACGCAATTCACCCCTCCACTTT
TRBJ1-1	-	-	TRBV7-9	CASSLVSGARTEAFF	TGTGCCAGCAGCTTAGTCTCGGGGGCGCGCACTGAAGCTTTCTTT
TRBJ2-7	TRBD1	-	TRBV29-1	CSAKDRTYEQYF	TGCAGCGCCAAGGACAGGACCTACGAGCAGTACTTC
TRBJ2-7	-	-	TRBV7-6	CASSLVKGSYEQYF	TGTGCCAGCAGCTTAGTCAAGGGCTCCTACGAGCAGTACTTC
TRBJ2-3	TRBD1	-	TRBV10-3	CAISESEGATDTQYF	TGTGCCATCAGTGAGTCAGAGGGGGCGACAGATACGCAGTATTTT
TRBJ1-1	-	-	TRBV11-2	CASSLDRRREAFF	TGTGCCAGCAGCTTAGATCGCAGGCGTGAAGCTTTCTTT
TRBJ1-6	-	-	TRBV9	CASSVESTFYNSPLHF	TGTGCCAGCAGCGTAGAGAGCACTTTCTATAATTCACCCCTCCACTTT
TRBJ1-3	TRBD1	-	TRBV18	CASSPRGQGALNTIYF	TGTGCCAGCTCACCACGGGGACAGGGGGCTTTAAACACCATATATTTT
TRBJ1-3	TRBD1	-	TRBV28	CASSPPMVQGAKGNTIYF	TGTGCCAGCAGTCCTCCGATGGTCCAGGGGGCGAAAGGAAACACCATATATTTT
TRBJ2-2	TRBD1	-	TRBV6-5	CASRAGTGVSGELFF	TGTGCCAGCAGAGCCGGGACAGGGGTATCCGGGGAGCTGTTTTTT
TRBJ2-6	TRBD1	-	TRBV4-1	CASSQEGQGFYGANVLTF	TGCGCCAGCAGCCAAGAGGGACAGGGCTTTTATGGGGCCAACGTCCTGACTTTC
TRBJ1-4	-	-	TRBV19	CASSLPGTTDEKLFF	TGTGCCAGTAGTCTACCGGGAACTACCGATGAAAAACTGTTTTTT
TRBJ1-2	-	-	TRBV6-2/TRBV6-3	CASSYQGGERPLGYTF	TGTGCCAGCAGTTACCAAGGGGGGGAACGGCCCCTTGGCTACACCTTC
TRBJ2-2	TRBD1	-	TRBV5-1	CASSLHLGQGDTGELFF	TGCGCCAGCAGCTTACATCTGGGACAGGGGGACACCGGGGAGCTGTTTTTT
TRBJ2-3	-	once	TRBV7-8	CASSLGRSTDTQYF	TGTGCCAGCAGCTTAGGGCGTAGCACAGATACGCAGTATTTT
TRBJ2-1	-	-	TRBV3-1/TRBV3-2	CASSQGRVEQFF	TGTGCCAGCAGCCAAGGCAGGGTCGAGCAGTTCTTC
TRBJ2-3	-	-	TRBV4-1	CASSQDKSGLYTDTQYF	TGCGCCAGCAGCCAAGACAAATCAGGCCTCTACACAGATACGCAGTATTTT
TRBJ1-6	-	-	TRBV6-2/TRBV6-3	CASSPTRGYSPLHF	TGTGCCAGCAGTCCAACACGGGGATACTCACCCCTCCACTTT
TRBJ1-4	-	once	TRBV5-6	CASSSRRSGTYGRGLFF	TGTGCCAGCAGCTCTCGTAGATCGGGCACGTATGGACGAGGACTGTTTTTT
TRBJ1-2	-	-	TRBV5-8	CASSRDRTYGYTF	TGTGCCAGCAGCCGCGACAGAACTTATGGCTACACCTTC
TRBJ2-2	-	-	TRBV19	CASSIGGRVTAGELFF	TGTGCCAGTAGTATAGGCGGCAGGGTAACGGCCGGGGAGCTGTTTTTT
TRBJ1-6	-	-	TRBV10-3	CAISEGSSYNSPLHF	TGTGCCATCAGTGAAGGGAGCTCCTATAATTCACCCCTCCACTTT
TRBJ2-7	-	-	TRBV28	CASSSDTSYEQYF	TGTGCCAGCAGTTCGGACACTTCCTACGAGCAGTACTTC
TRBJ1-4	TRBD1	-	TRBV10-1	CASRQGACGEKLFF	TGCGCCAGCAGACAGGGGGCGTGTGGTGAAAAACTGTTTTTT
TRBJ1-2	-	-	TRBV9	CASSVTGYGYTF	TGTGCCAGCAGCGTCACAGGGTATGGCTACACCTTC
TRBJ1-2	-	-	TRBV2	CARGGVWGINYGYTF	TGTGCCAGGGGGGGCGTCTGGGGAATTAACTATGGCTACACCTTC
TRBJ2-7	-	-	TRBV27	CASSFGQSYEQYF	TGTGCCAGCAGTTTCGGACAGTCCTACGAGCAGTACTTC